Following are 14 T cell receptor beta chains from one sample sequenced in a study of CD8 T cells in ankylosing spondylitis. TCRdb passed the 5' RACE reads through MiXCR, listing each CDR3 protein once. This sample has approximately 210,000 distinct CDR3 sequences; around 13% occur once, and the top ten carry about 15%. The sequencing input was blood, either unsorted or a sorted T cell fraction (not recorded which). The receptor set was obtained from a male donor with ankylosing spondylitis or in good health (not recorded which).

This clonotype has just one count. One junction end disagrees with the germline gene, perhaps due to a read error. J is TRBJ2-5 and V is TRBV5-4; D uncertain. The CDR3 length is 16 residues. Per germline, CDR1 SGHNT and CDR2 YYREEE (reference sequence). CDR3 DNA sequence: TGTGCCAGCAGCTCCGGTTCCCCAAGGTCCCCAGAGAGCCAGTACTTC. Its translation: CASSSGSPRSPESQYF.

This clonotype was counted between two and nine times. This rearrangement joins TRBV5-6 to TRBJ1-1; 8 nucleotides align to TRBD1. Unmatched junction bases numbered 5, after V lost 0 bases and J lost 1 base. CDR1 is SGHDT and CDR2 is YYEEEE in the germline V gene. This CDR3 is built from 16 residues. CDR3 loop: CASSLAAGGRNTEAFF. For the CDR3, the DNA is TGTGCCAGCAGCTTGGCGGCAGGGGGCCGGAACACTGAAGCTTTCTTT.

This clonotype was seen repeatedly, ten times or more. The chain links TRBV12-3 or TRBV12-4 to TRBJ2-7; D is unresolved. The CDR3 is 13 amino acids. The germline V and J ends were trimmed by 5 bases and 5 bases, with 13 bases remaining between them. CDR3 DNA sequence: TGTGCCAGCAGTCCCTTGCGTAGGCACGAGCAGTACTTC. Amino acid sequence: CASSPLRRHEQYF.

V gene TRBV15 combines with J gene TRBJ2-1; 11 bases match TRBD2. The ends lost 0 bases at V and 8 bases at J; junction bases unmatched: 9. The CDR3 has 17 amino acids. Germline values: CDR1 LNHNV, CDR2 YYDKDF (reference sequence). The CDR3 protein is CATSRDIAGGPEDEQFF. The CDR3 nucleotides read TGTGCCACCAGCAGAGATATAGCGGGAGGGCCTGAGGATGAGCAGTTCTTC.

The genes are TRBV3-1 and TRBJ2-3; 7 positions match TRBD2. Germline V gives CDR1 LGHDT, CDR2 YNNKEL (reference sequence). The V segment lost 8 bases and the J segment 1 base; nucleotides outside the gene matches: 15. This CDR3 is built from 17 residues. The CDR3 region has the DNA TGTGCCAGCTGCGGGACTAAAGAAAAGGGTGGCACAGATACGCAGTATTTT. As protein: CASCGTKEKGGTDTQYF.

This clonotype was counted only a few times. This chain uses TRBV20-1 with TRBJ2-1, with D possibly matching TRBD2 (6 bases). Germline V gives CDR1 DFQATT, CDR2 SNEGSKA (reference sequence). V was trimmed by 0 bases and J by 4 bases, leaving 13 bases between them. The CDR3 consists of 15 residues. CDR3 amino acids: CSARDPGTGYNEQFF. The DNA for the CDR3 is TGCAGTGCTAGAGATCCCGGGACTGGATACAATGAGCAGTTCTTC.

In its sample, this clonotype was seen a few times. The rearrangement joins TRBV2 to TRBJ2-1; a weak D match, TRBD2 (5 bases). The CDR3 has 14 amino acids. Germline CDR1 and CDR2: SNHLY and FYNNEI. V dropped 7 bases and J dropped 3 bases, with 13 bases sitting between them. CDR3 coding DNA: TGTGCCAGCAATCCCAGCGGTGACTACAATGAGCAGTTCTTC. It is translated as CASNPSGDYNEQFF.

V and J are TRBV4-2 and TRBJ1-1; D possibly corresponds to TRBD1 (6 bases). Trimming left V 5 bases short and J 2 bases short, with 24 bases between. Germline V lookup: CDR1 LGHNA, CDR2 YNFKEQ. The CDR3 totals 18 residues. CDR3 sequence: CASSEGWTVTLSNTEAFF. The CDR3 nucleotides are TGTGCCAGCAGCGAAGGATGGACAGTGACGCTGTCAAACACTGAAGCTTTCTTT.

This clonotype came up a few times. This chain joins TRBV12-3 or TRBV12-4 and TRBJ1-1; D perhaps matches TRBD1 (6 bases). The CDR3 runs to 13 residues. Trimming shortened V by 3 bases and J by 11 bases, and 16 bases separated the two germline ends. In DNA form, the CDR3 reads TGTGCCAGCAGTTTTCGTTCTGGGGGCAAGGCTTTCTTT. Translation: CASSFRSGGKAFF.

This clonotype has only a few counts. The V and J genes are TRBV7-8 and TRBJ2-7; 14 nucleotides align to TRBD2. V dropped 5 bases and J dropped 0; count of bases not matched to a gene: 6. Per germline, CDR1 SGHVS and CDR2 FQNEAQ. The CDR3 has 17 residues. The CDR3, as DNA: TGTGCCAGCAGCCCAGGACTAGCGGGGGGACTCTCCTACGAGCAGTACTTC. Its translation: CASSPGLAGGLSYEQYF.

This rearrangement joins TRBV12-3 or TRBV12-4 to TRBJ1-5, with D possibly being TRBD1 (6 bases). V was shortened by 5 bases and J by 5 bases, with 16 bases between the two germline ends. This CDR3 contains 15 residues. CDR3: CASSQTGHLDQPQHF. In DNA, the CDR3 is TGTGCCAGCAGTCAAACGGGACACTTGGATCAGCCCCAGCATTTT.

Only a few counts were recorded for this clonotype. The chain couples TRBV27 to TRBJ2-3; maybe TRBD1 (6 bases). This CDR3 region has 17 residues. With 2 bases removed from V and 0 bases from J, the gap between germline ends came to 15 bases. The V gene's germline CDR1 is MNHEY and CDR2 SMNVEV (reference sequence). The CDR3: CASSLTVTGLSTDTQYF. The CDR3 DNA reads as TGTGCCAGCAGTTTAACAGTGACAGGCTTAAGCACAGATACGCAGTATTTT.

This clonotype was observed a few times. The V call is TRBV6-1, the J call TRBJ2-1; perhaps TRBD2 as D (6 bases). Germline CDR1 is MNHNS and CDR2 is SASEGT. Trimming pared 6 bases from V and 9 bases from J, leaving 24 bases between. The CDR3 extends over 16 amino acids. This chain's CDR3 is CASSLGLVAAHGEQFF. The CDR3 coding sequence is TGTGCCAGCAGCCTCGGGTTGGTAGCGGCTCACGGTGAGCAGTTCTTC.

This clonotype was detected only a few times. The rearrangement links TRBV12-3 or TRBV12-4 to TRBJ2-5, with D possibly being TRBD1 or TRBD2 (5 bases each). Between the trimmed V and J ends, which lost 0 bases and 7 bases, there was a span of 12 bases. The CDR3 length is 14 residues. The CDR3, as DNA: TGTGCCAGCAGTTTAGCGGGGGTTAGTGGGACCCAGTACTTC. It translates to CASSLAGVSGTQYF.